The 21 T cell receptor beta chains below all came from one sample that was sequenced in a study of tumor-infiltrating lymphocytes in primary liver carcinoma. The blood RNA (from unsorted whole blood) was obtained, and germline DNA was also extracted. cDNA specific to TCR beta was made from approximately 0.55 ug of total RNA, with a constant-region primer employed for priming. Three nested multiplex PCR rounds of slightly modified ARM-PCR generated TCR beta libraries. Researchers ran the first two PCR rounds for roughly 11 cycles each with TRBV1-TRBV30 forward primers and a C-beta reverse primer. TCRdb reanalysed the multiplex PCR reads using MiXCR and keeps one entry per CDR3 protein. Here the sample spans about 330,000 distinct CDR3 sequences, about two thirds being singletons. Sequencing input: peripheral blood. These receptors all come from a man in his forties with primary liver carcinoma and hepatitis B virus infection.

Of note for this clonotype: At one boundary the junction diverges from the germline segment, which might be a read error. The CDR3 bases are TGCAGCGTAAACCCTATAGCGGGATCCTACAATGAGCAGTTCTTT. The encoded protein is CSVNPIAGSYNEQFF. This chain uses TRBV29-1 with TRBJ2-1, with 8 bases fitting TRBD2. Germline V CDR1 and CDR2: SQVTM, ANQGSEA. The CDR3 runs to 15 residues.

As for this clonotype: A junction boundary mismatches the germline segment, possibly from a read error. This chain links TRBV4-1 with TRBJ1-2, with D tentatively TRBD1 (6 bases). CDR3 size: 15 residues. CDR1 is MGHRA, CDR2 YSYEKL, per germline. The CDR3 sequence is CASSQVGGNDYGHAF. CDR3 in DNA: TGCGCCAGCAGCCAAGTGGGGGGCAATGACTATGGCCACGCCTTC.

For this clonotype: The junction shows a germline mismatch at one end, possibly a read error. V usage is TRBV11-2 and J usage is TRBJ2-3; D call uncertain. Germline V lookup: CDR1 SGHAT, CDR2 FQNNGV. The CDR3 consists of 15 residues. The CDR3 region is CTSSLVGPNTDTQYF. The CDR3, as DNA: TGTACCAGCAGCTTAGTTGGGCCTAACACAGATACGCAGTATTTT.

Details on this clonotype: The CDR3 ends on some other residue instead of the conserved phenylalanine or tryptophan, so this is likely a read error. The CDR3 protein is CASSDRGYEANVLTL. Written as DNA, the CDR3 is TGTGCCAGCAGCGACAGGGGTTACGAGGCCAACGTCCTGACTCTC. The V and J genes are TRBV6-1 and TRBJ2-6, with 8 bases aligning to TRBD1. V lost 6 bases and J lost 6; bases outside the gene matches: 7. CDR1 is MNHNS, CDR2 SASEGT, per germline. The CDR3 sequence is 15 residues long.

The CDR3 coding sequence is TGTGCCAGCAGTGTTAACGGTGGTAACACTGAAGCTTTCTTT. Protein sequence: CASSVNGGNTEAFF. The chain is built from TRBV6-6 and TRBJ1-1; D is uncertain. The CDR3 is 14 amino acids. With 5 bases removed from V and 2 bases from J, the gap between germline ends came to 12 bases. In germline, CDR1 is MNHNY, CDR2 SVGAGI (reference sequence).

The chain uses TRBV5-6 and TRBJ2-5; 11 bases are shared with TRBD2. Unmatched junction bases numbered 10, after V lost 4 bases and J lost 2 bases. Germline CDR1 reads SGHDT; CDR2 reads YYEEEE. The CDR3 has 17 residues. CDR3: CASSRGLAEREQETQYF. The DNA for the CDR3 is TGTGCCAGCAGCAGGGGACTAGCGGAGCGGGAACAAGAGACCCAGTACTTC.

The chain combines TRBV11-3 with TRBJ2-1, with D perhaps given as TRBD1 or TRBD2 (5 bases each). CDR1 is SGHNT, CDR2 YENEEA, per germline. CDR3 length equals 17 residues. V lost 5 bases and J lost 15, with 32 bases in between. CDR3: CASSPNFLEGSYNQRFF. CDR3 bases: TGTGCCAGCAGCCCTAACTTCCTAGAGGGGTCCTACAATCAGCGGTTCTTC.

In the case of this clonotype: A much bigger clone sits one base away, suggesting this may be a read error. This rearrangement joins TRBV12-3 or TRBV12-4 to TRBJ1-6; D is ambiguous. V lost 6 bases and J 0 bases, leaving 15 bases between the germline ends. The CDR3 runs 17 residues. CDR3 nucleotide sequence: TGTGCCAGCAGGGGTCGACCGCGATACTCCTATAATTCACCCCTCCACTTT. This encodes CASRGRPRYSYNSPLHF.

This clonotype was observed many times. The chain combines TRBV13 with TRBJ2-7, with D perhaps matching TRBD2 (6 bases). CDR1 is PRHDT, CDR2 FYEKMQ, per germline (reference sequence). V was shortened by 2 bases and J by 7 bases, with 15 bases between the two germline ends. This CDR3 has 14 amino acids. This chain's CDR3 is CASSLTGRNWEQYF. The CDR3 DNA reads TGTGCCAGCAGCTTAACCGGGAGAAATTGGGAGCAGTACTTC.

This chain's CDR3 is CASSSPWGPSENIQYF. The CDR3 DNA is TGTGCCAGCAGTTCCCCCTGGGGGCCCTCCGAAAACATTCAGTACTTC. The J gene is TRBJ2-4, the V gene TRBV11-2, with TRBD1 as a possible D gene (6 bases). CDR1 is SGHAT, CDR2 FQNNGV, per germline. V lost 6 bases to trimming and J lost 5 bases, with 20 bases between them. The CDR3 extends over 16 amino acids. The full variable domain, completed using reference TRBV11-2 and TRBJ2-4, is EAGVAQSPRYKIIEKRQSVAFWCNPISGHATLYWYQQILGQGPKLLIQFQNNGVVDDSQLPKDRFSAERLKGVDSTLKIQPAKLEDSAVYLCASSSPWGPSENIQYFGAGTRLSVL.

On this clonotype itself: A much larger clone differs from this one at a single base, so this may be a read error. The genes are TRBV5-4 and TRBJ1-2; weak D call: TRBD1 (5 bases). There are 15 residues in the CDR3. Germline CDR1 SGHNT, CDR2 YYREEE (reference sequence). The CDR3 DNA is TGTGCCAACAGCTTGGCCGGGGCCCCGAACTATGGCTACACCTTC. Translated: CANSLAGAPNYGYTF.

Here the CDR3 DNA reads TGTGCCAGCAGCTCGTCTCCTAGCGTTGGGGAGACCCAGTACTTC. This gives the protein CASSSSPSVGETQYF. V gene TRBV5-4 combines with J gene TRBJ2-5; a weak D match, TRBD2 (6 bases). CDR3 length: 15 residues. Trimming took off 3 bases at V and 5 bases at J, with 17 bases between the two ends. Germline V lookup: CDR1 SGHNT, CDR2 YYREEE (reference sequence).

Worth noting for this clonotype: A read error may produce the germline difference seen at one junction end. The chain links TRBV28 to TRBJ2-7, with TRBD1 matching over 8 bases. The CDR3 runs 15 residues. The germline gives CDR1 MDHEN, CDR2 SYDVKM. In DNA form, the CDR3 reads TGTGCCAGCAGTCCTCGCCGACAGGGGATCGTGGAGCAGTGCTTC. Protein: CASSPRRQGIVEQCF.

As concerns this clonotype: Given a much more abundant clone one base away, this may be a read error. The chain joins TRBV10-3 to TRBJ2-7, with D tentatively TRBD2 (5 bases). CDR3 length: 13 residues. CDR1 ENHRY and CDR2 SYGVKD come from the germline V gene. As DNA, the CDR3 is TGTGTCATCAGTGAGTCACAACGGGGCGAGCAGTACTTC. This encodes CVISESQRGEQYF.

This clonotype has a single count. The J gene is TRBJ2-7, the V gene TRBV29-1; 10 bases match TRBD1. The CDR3 extends over 13 amino acids. Trimming removed 7 bases from V and 6 bases from J; junction bases left unmatched: 9. Germline values: CDR1 SQVTM, CDR2 ANQGSEA. CDR3 region: CSAERDRGIEQYF. CDR3 coding DNA: TGCAGCGCTGAGCGGGACAGGGGTATCGAGCAGTACTTC.

A note on this clonotype: This may be a read error: a much more frequent sequence differs by one nucleotide. The V gene is TRBV14, the J gene TRBJ2-3; D gene unclear. Germline V lookup: CDR1 SGHDN, CDR2 FVKESK. CDR3 length: 16 amino acids. The DNA of the CDR3 is TGTGCCAGCACCCAATCCCCTCAACTTTACACAGATACGCAGTATTTT. Amino acids: CASTQSPQLYTDTQYF.

This CDR3 reads CASSLPLSGNTIYF. CDR3 bases: TGTGCCAGCAGTCTGCCTCTCTCGGGAAACACCATATATTTT. The J gene is TRBJ1-3, the V gene TRBV12-3 or TRBV12-4; D is unclear. This CDR3 is 14 amino acids long. The V end lost 5 bases, the J end lost 4 bases, and 12 bases lay between the germline ends.

Comments on this clonotype: A much larger clonotype is one base distant, so this may be a read error. The chain couples TRBV6-5 to TRBJ2-1, with 9 nucleotides matching TRBD1. V shed 6 bases, J shed 9 bases, and the junction held 3 bases outside the gene matches. The length of the CDR3 is 12 residues. Looked up from germline, CDR1 is MNHEY and CDR2 is SVGAGI. CDR3 in amino acids: CASRTGGGEQFF. CDR3 DNA: TGTGCCAGCAGGACAGGGGGAGGTGAGCAGTTCTTC.

This rearrangement joins TRBV5-1 to TRBJ2-1; the D gene is possibly TRBD1 (5 bases). CDR3 length: 16 residues. Per the germline V gene, CDR1 is SGHRS and CDR2 is YFSETQ. With 4 bases removed from V and 8 bases from J, the gap between germline ends came to 22 bases. This CDR3 reads CASSIPMAGIRDEQFF. The CDR3, as DNA: TGCGCCAGCAGCATCCCGATGGCAGGGATCCGTGATGAGCAGTTCTTC.

Notes on this clonotype: This may stem from a read error, because a much larger clone lies one nucleotide away. The chain's CDR3 is CASSEAGSINQPQHF. The CDR3, as DNA: TGTGCCAGCAGTGAAGCGGGCAGTATCAATCAGCCCCAGCATTTT. V and J are TRBV6-1 and TRBJ1-5, with D hard to call. This CDR3 has 15 residues. Trimming took off 0 bases at V and 3 bases at J, with 9 bases between the two ends. Germline V CDR1 and CDR2: MNHNS, SASEGT.

In regard to this clonotype: This may be a read error: a much more frequent sequence differs by one nucleotide. The chain is built from TRBV6-1 and TRBJ1-1; D perhaps matches TRBD1 (6 bases). Germline CDR1 and CDR2: MNHNS and SASEGT. This CDR3 spans 15 amino acids. CDR3 region: CAGSDPWGPGTEAFF. In nucleotides, the CDR3 is TGTGCCGGCAGTGATCCATGGGGGCCGGGGACTGAAGCTTTCTTT.